This TCR beta chain was retrieved from a study of graft-versus-host responses after intestinal transplantation (dated by TCRdb to the early 2020s). With respect to the entire study: Recipients received multivisceral, liver-intestinal, or isolated intestinal transplants. Every recipient was given anti-thymocyte globulin induction, followed by approximately three years of maintenance tacrolimus and steroids. Bulk TCR-beta CDR3 sequencing was used to track graft-versus-host and host-versus-graft alloreactive T cell clones in the graft, circulation and bone marrow after intestinal transplantation. Alloreactive clones were identified by sequencing pre-transplant mixed lymphocyte reaction products and comparing these products with unstimulated pre-transplant donor and recipient T cells. The cohort enrolled about two dozen intestinal transplant recipients, one of whom was a retransplant, and 3 patients without pretransplant specimens were excluded. Donor T cell macrochimerism was defined as a peak of at least 4% donor T cells among recipient peripheral blood mononuclear cells. Instead of going to the commercial service, samples from a few later patients were sequenced in-house on an Illumina MiSeq and processed with MiXCR.

Blood samples were collected up to 4 times in the first month after transplant and then at least monthly when available. From a lookup of the germline V gene (reference sequence), CDR1 and CDR2 are MNHEY and SMNVEV. Measured from the cysteine to the phenylalanine, the CDR3 is 13 residues long. This entry keeps only the CDR3 DNA: 39 bases, framed from base 1. Here is what the overall study found, with its caveats: Early after transplant, peak levels of circulating GvH clones were associated with declines in HvG clones. GvH clones were detected in recipient bone marrow, and some appeared earlier in ileal mucosa or blood, consistent with an intestinal mucosal origin. The relatively low number and heterogeneity of intestinal transplant patients limited the conclusions. In patients with donor T cell macrochimerism, the allografts had high GvH to HvG T cell clonal ratios.

Receptor libraries were prepared by the immunoSEQ multiplex PCR assay. Adaptive Biotechnologies carried out high-throughput TCR-beta CDR3 sequencing of genomic DNA for most patients. The original methods were these. Adaptive's ImmunoSEQ software supplied the TCR sequencing data for around 19 patients, while MiXCR and VDJtools were used to process a few other patients. CDR3 nucleotide sequences shared between donor and recipient were removed because the origin of such sequences could not be assigned. To be classed as alloreactive, a clone needed at least 2-fold expansion over unstimulated cells and a minimum CFSE-low frequency of 0.002% (template counts) or 0.001% (read counts). A clone was considered mappable if detected in the sequenced pre-transplant spleen, lymph node, or MLR CFSE-low populations of the donor or recipient. Cumulative frequency of alloreactive clones was calculated as a percentage of all sequences weighted by copy number. TCRdb took this table from immuneACCESS and kept in-frame rearrangements with V and J called. Such tables lack part of the clones; where checked against another copy, unresolved V genes explain under half of the gap, and the rest is unexplained. The D gene and trimming were derived from the DNA, and the V and J assignments and clone size from that table. The sample profile shows roughly 38,000 clones; just under 95% of them were found once. 0.75% to 0.9% of the sample is held by the ten biggest clonotypes.

A note on this clone: This receptor's antigen is unknown. A junction end diverges from the germline sequence, so it may reflect a read error.

The receptor was isolated from a human patient who received an intestinal transplant, so some T cells may come from the graft donor. This sample comprised PBMCs, obtained 16 days after intestinal transplant. The chain couples TRBV27 to TRBJ1-2; TRBD1 lines up with 8 middle nucleotides. This receptor carries the CDR3 CASSLFQGAGYTF. The sequenced DNA is TGTGCCAGCAGCTTATTTCAGGGGGCGGGCTACACCTTC.